The 9 T cell receptor beta chains below come from one sample, sequenced in a study of blood T cell repertoires in COVID-19. Profiling relied on immunoSEQ multiplex PCR, and the TCRdb table lists in-frame clones only, not all of them. The data contain 150,000 to 200,000 clones, about 79% of them singletons. Specimen: peripheral blood. Receptor source: a woman between 65 and 79 years old with acute or convalescent COVID-19.

V is TRBV5-1 and J is TRBJ2-5, with D perhaps TRBD2 (6 bases). Germline loops: CDR1 SGHRS, CDR2 YFSETQ. Trimming removed 2 bases at V and 5 bases at J, with 10 bases between. This CDR3 has 13 residues. As DNA, the CDR3 is TGCGCCAGCAGCTTTGCTAGCGAGGAGACCCAGTACTTC. Translated, it gives CASSFASEETQYF.

V is TRBV5-6 and J is TRBJ2-1, with TRBD1 matching 9 bases. This CDR3 comprises 16 residues. The ends lost 0 bases at V and 7 bases at J; junction bases unmatched: 8. Germline CDR1 SGHDT, CDR2 YYEEEE. Here the CDR3 DNA reads TGTGCCAGCAGCTTGGCCCGGACAGGGGTTCTGAATGAGCAGTTCTTC. Translation gives CASSLARTGVLNEQFF.

V and J are TRBV12-3 or TRBV12-4 and TRBJ1-1; no definite D call. The length of the CDR3 is 12 residues. Trimming removed 0 bases from V and 11 bases from J, with 10 bases in between. DNA for the CDR3: TGTGCCAGCAGTTTAGCGGTACTGAGCGCTTTCTTT. It codes for CASSLAVLSAFF.

The rearrangement joins TRBV2 to TRBJ2-1, with TRBD1 matching 7 bases. V lost 9 bases to trimming and J lost 3 bases; unmatched junction nucleotides: 11. The CDR3 is 15 amino acids. Germline assignment: CDR1 SNHLY and CDR2 FYNNEI. The CDR3 reads CASSPRQGFYNEQFF. DNA of the CDR3: TGTGCCAGTTCACCTCGACAGGGATTCTACAATGAGCAGTTCTTC.

The rearrangement links TRBV29-1 to TRBJ1-2; D ambiguous. The CDR3 totals 12 residues. Germline V gene lookup returns CDR1 SQVTM and CDR2 ANQGSEA. V was shortened by 6 bases and J by 4 bases, with 12 bases between the two germline ends. The CDR3 DNA reads TGCAGCGTATCTCTTGGAGGCTATGGCTACACCTTC. As protein: CSVSLGGYGYTF.

The V call is TRBV3-1 (or the pseudogene TRBV3-2), the J call TRBJ2-5, with 8 bases identical to TRBD1. J lost 7 bases, V lost 2 bases, and 6 bases had no gene match. Germline V gives CDR1 LGHDT, CDR2 YNNKEL (reference sequence). The CDR3 totals 14 residues. In DNA form, the CDR3 reads TGTGCCAGCAGCCAACGCCGGACAGGGTTGACCCAGTACTTC. This encodes CASSQRRTGLTQYF.

This chain joins TRBV18 and TRBJ1-5, with TRBD1 as a possible D gene (6 bases). CDR1 is KGHSH, CDR2 LQKENI, per germline. V gave up 2 bases and J gave up 1 base, with 9 bases separating them. The CDR3 contains 15 residues. The CDR3 sequence: CASSPIRGSNQPQHF. Here the CDR3 DNA reads TGTGCCAGCTCACCAATTAGGGGGAGCAATCAGCCCCAGCATTTT.

Here the CDR3 DNA reads TGTGCCAGCAGTTGGGGCAGGGGGCGCAGGGACGAGCAGTACTTC. As protein: CASSWGRGRRDEQYF. The gene calls are TRBV6-6 and TRBJ2-7; 8 bases fit TRBD1. The CDR3 is 15 amino acids. The junction had 10 bases not matched to a gene; V was cut back by 4 bases and J by 5 bases. CDR1 and CDR2 (germline): MNHNY, SVGAGI (reference sequence).

This rearrangement joins TRBV30 to TRBJ1-5; D perhaps matches TRBD1 (6 bases). The CDR3 has 12 residues. Germline CDR1 GTSNPN, CDR2 SVGIG (reference sequence). V lost 5 bases, J lost 4 bases, and 9 bases lay in between. In DNA form, the CDR3 reads TGTGCCTGGGGGGGCGTTAATCAGCCCCAGCATTTT. This encodes CAWGGVNQPQHF.